This entry concerns a single TCR beta chain. This clonotype came up a few times. The target of this receptor is not known. No much larger clone is present one base from it, and per-base qualities are unavailable. The library was produced with RT-PCR. Sequencing relied on an Illumina HiSeq 2500. In TCRdb, the public reads were trimmed at Q25 with fastp and aligned with MiXCR, with productive beta chains retained. Identical CDR3 protein sequences are pooled into one entry, listed with their most common genes and DNA. The sample table holds roughly 650,000 distinct CDR3 sequences, of which about 14% were seen once. In total, the top ten clones hold 7.5% to 8% of the sample. This record comes from a study of response to subunit inactivated influenza vaccine (dated by TCRdb to the late 2010s). Concerning the study at large: To follow how T cells responded to a trivalent subunit inactivated influenza vaccine, the researchers relied on deep quantitative profiling of the T cell receptor repertoire. Overall study results and their limits: The authors proposed that each seasonal influenza vaccination may bring in only a limited number of new T cells.

Based on the germline V gene (reference sequence), the CDR1 and CDR2 sequences are SEHNR and FQNEAQ. CDR3 length: 16 amino acids, cysteine to phenylalanine. Only the CDR3 DNA stays, 48 bases, in frame from base 1. The V and J ends are trimmed by 1 base and 3 bases, leaving 12 bases between them. This specimen consisted of PBMCs from blood, obtained less than 15 days before vaccination. This TCR came from a man in his forties or fifties who received an inactivated influenza vaccine. Donor details come from another sample of the same person, matched by shared clones. Recombination linked TRBV7-9 to TRBJ2-2, with the D gene not clear enough to name. The DNA sequence is given as TGTGCCAGCAGCTTAGAAGTGGGAAGGGACACCGGGGAGCTGTTTTTT. It specifies CASSLEVGRDTGELFF.